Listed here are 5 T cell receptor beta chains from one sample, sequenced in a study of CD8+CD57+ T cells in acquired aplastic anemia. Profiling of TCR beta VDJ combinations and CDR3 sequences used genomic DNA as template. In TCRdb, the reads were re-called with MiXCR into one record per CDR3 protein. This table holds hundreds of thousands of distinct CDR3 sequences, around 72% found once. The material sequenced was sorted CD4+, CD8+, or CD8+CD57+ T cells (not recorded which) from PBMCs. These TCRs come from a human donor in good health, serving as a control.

The chain's CDR3 is CASSSHGGLNYV. The CDR3 nucleotides read TGTGCCAGCAGCTCCCACGGGGGACTGAACTACGTC. This sequence joins TRBV9 and TRBJ2-7; maybe TRBD2 (6 bases). This CDR3 has 12 amino acids. CDR1 and CDR2 (germline): SGDLS, YYNGEE. Trimming removed 4 bases at V and 13 bases at J, with 18 bases between.

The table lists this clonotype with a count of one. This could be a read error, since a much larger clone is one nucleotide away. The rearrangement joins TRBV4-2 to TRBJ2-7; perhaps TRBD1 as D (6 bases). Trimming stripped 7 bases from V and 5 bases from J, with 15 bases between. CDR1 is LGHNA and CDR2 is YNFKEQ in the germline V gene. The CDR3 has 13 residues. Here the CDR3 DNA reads TGTGCCAGCAAAGACAGGACTGAACACGAGCAGTACTTC. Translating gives CASKDRTEHEQYF.

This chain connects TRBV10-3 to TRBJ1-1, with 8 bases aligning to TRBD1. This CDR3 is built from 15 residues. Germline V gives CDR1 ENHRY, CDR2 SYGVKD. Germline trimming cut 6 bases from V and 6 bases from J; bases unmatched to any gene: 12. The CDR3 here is CAIRGQEDRTAEAFF. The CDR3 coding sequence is TGTGCCATCAGGGGACAGGAAGACCGTACGGCTGAAGCTTTCTTT.

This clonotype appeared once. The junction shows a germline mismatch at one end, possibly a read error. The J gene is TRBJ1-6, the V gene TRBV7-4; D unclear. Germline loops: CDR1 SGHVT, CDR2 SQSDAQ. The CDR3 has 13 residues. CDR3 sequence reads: CASRLCVYCYLLF. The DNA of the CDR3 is TGTGCCAGCAGACTGTGCGTCTATTGCTACCTCCTCTTT.

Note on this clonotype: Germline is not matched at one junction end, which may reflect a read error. CDR3 sequence reads: CASSSGQLAYGNTF. For the CDR3, the DNA is TGTGCCAGCAGCTCGGGACAGCTTGCGTATGGCAACACGTTC. The chain carries TRBV7-2 and TRBJ1-2; 7 nucleotides agree with TRBD1. Germline lookup yields CDR1 SGHTA and CDR2 FQGNSA. CDR3 length equals 14 residues.